The next 18 T cell receptor beta chains were all read from a single sample in a study of identical twins (dated by TCRdb to the mid-2010s). Receptors were amplified or captured by 5' RACE. Sequencing relied on an Illumina HiSeq 2000. TCRdb applied fastp at Q25 and MiXCR to the public reads, then kept only in-frame beta chains. Rows are unified per CDR3 protein, each entry keeping the most common DNA and genes. The sample yields about 690,000 distinct CDR3 sequences; approximately 6.1% were counted once. The top ten clones comprise 1.5% to 2% of the sample. Sequencing was carried out using naive T cells sorted from blood. What this sample's cell subset or site label stands for: cells isolated with a human naive T-cell isolation kit. These receptors originate from a man aged 18 to 30 in good health.

This clonotype appeared many times. The V gene is TRBV6-2 or TRBV6-3, the J gene TRBJ2-7, with D uncertain. Germline V gene lookup returns CDR1 MNHEY and CDR2 SVGEGT. Between the trimmed V and J ends, which lost 2 bases and 5 bases, there was a span of 7 bases. CDR3 length: 12 residues. This chain's CDR3 is CASSYQYHEQYF. DNA for the CDR3: TGTGCCAGCAGTTACCAGTACCACGAGCAGTACTTC.

This clonotype has just a few counts. This chain uses TRBV15 with TRBJ2-5; weak D call: TRBD2 (5 bases). CDR1 is LNHNV and CDR2 is YYDKDF in the germline V gene (reference sequence). This CDR3 contains 14 residues. Between the trimmed V and J ends, which lost 0 bases and 4 bases, there was a span of 9 bases. This CDR3 reads CATSRDAAGETQYF. As DNA, the CDR3 is TGTGCCACCAGCAGAGATGCCGCGGGAGAGACCCAGTACTTC.

J is TRBJ2-1 and V is TRBV3-1; possibly TRBD1 or TRBD2 for D (5 bases each). The CDR3 runs to 17 residues. V was trimmed by 0 bases and J by 5 bases, leaving 17 bases between them. The germline V gene encodes CDR1 LGHDT and CDR2 YNNKEL (reference sequence). The DNA for the CDR3 is TGTGCCAGCAGCCAAGACCCCGGGACCCAGATACACAATGAGCAGTTCTTC. This codes for CASSQDPGTQIHNEQFF.

Many counts were recorded for this clonotype. J is TRBJ2-1 and V is TRBV4-1, with no clear D. V was cut by 1 base and J by 6 bases, with 10 bases left in between. This CDR3 is built from 14 residues. Germline-derived CDR1 and CDR2 are MGHRA and YSYEKL. CDR3 loop: CASSQGLGRNEQFF. The CDR3 DNA reads as TGCGCCAGCAGCCAAGGTTTGGGTCGCAATGAGCAGTTCTTC.

This clonotype was counted only a few times. This chain connects TRBV12-3 or TRBV12-4 to TRBJ2-5; D is possibly TRBD2 (6 bases). The V and J ends lost 2 bases and 1 base respectively, with 8 bases between them. The CDR3 has 14 amino acids. The CDR3 bases are TGTGCCAGCAGTTTATATAGCGGCCAAGAGACCCAGTACTTC. Translated: CASSLYSGQETQYF.

This clonotype was counted at least ten times. The chain employs TRBV7-6 and TRBJ2-2; the D is unclear. Germline V CDR1 and CDR2: SGHVS, FNYEAQ. V lost 0 bases, J lost 0 bases, and 5 bases lay in between. The CDR3 contains 15 residues. CDR3 sequence reads: CASSLADTNTGELFF. CDR3 nucleotides: TGTGCCAGCAGCTTAGCCGACACGAACACCGGGGAGCTGTTTTTT.

This clonotype has at least ten counts. CDR3 region: CASSVTTGGHTGELFF. Written as DNA, the CDR3 is TGTGCCAGCAGCGTGACGACAGGGGGGCACACCGGGGAGCTGTTTTTT. V gene TRBV9 combines with J gene TRBJ2-2; TRBD1 aligns across 9 bases. J gave up 3 bases and V 2 bases, and 5 bases lay outside the gene matches. This CDR3 region has 16 residues. From germline, CDR1 is SGDLS and CDR2 YYNGEE.

Only a few counts were recorded for this clonotype. This sequence joins TRBV11-2 and TRBJ2-5; D uncertain. V lost 2 bases, J lost 3 bases, and 10 bases lay in between. This CDR3 is built from 14 residues. Germline V gene lookup returns CDR1 SGHAT and CDR2 FQNNGV. The CDR3 reads CASSLFGQKETQYF. CDR3 coding DNA: TGTGCCAGCAGCTTATTCGGCCAGAAAGAGACCCAGTACTTC.

This clonotype appeared a few times. The V call is TRBV7-2, the J call TRBJ2-3; the match to TRBD2 covers 7 bases. With 1 base clipped from V and 1 base from J, the junction kept 5 bases outside the gene matches. The CDR3 runs to 16 residues. Per germline, CDR1 SGHTA and CDR2 FQGNSA. The CDR3 region is CASSLVPTSGTDTQYF. CDR3 coding DNA: TGTGCCAGCAGCTTAGTCCCAACTAGCGGCACAGATACGCAGTATTTT.

This clonotype has ten or more counts. The rearrangement uses TRBV12-3 or TRBV12-4 and TRBJ2-1; 12 positions agree with TRBD2. V shed 7 bases and J 6 bases; nucleotides not matched to a gene: 4. CDR3 length equals 14 residues. CDR3 in amino acids: CASNPSGRGNEQFF. CDR3 coding DNA: TGTGCCAGCAATCCTAGCGGGAGGGGCAATGAGCAGTTCTTC.

Many counts were recorded for this clonotype. The CDR3 loop is CASSPAAGGPTDTQYF. CDR3 bases: TGTGCCAGCAGCCCCGCTGCGGGAGGTCCCACAGATACGCAGTATTTT. The rearrangement links TRBV12-3 or TRBV12-4 to TRBJ2-3; 8 bases agree with TRBD2. The V gene end was trimmed by 6 bases and the J gene end by 2 bases; junction bases not matched to a gene: 10. The CDR3 covers 16 residues.

This clonotype was detected many times. This chain uses TRBV29-1 with TRBJ1-2; TRBD1 aligns across 9 bases. CDR1 is SQVTM and CDR2 is ANQGSEA in the germline V gene. The CDR3 totals 13 residues. The J segment lost 10 bases and the V segment lost 4 bases, leaving 10 bases of the junction unmatched. CDR3 bases: TGCAGCGTTGCGGGACAGGGTCACCGACTCTACACCTTC. Amino acids: CSVAGQGHRLYTF.

This clonotype appeared many times. The V and J genes are TRBV20-1 and TRBJ2-3; 8 bases are a match to TRBD2. CDR1 DFQATT and CDR2 SNEGSKA come from the germline V gene (reference sequence). Unmatched junction bases numbered 10, after V lost 5 bases and J lost 0 bases. This CDR3 spans 16 amino acids. The CDR3: CSARDTGTRSTDTQYF. The CDR3, as DNA: TGCAGTGCTCGCGATACCGGGACTAGGAGCACAGATACGCAGTATTTT.

This clonotype has only a few counts. This chain uses TRBV7-6 with TRBJ2-3, with 14 positions matching TRBD2. Germline lookup yields CDR1 SGHVS and CDR2 FNYEAQ. J was trimmed by 4 bases and V by 5 bases; bases with no gene match: 8. CDR3 length equals 17 residues. The CDR3 DNA sequence: TGTGCCAGCAGCGTCGGGACTAGCGGGAGTTTGGCAGATACGCAGTATTTT. It yields the protein CASSVGTSGSLADTQYF.

This clonotype was seen many times. This sequence joins TRBV20-1 and TRBJ2-1, with TRBD2 identical over 14 bases. The CDR3 is 15 amino acids. With 6 bases clipped from V and 15 bases from J, the junction kept 16 bases outside the gene matches. The germline V gene has CDR1 DFQATT and CDR2 SNEGSKA (reference sequence). Written as DNA, the CDR3 is TGCAGTGCCGTACACCCGGGACTAGCGGGAGAAAGGGCGTTCTTC. Translation gives CSAVHPGLAGERAFF.

This clonotype was seen at least ten times. The V call is TRBV12-3 or TRBV12-4, the J call TRBJ1-5, with a possible D match to TRBD1 (5 bases). The CDR3 totals 15 residues. V was shortened by 5 bases and J by 4 bases, with 15 bases between the two germline ends. This CDR3 reads CASSLSGHQNQPQHF. The CDR3 bases are TGTGCCAGCAGTCTCTCAGGACATCAAAATCAGCCCCAGCATTTT.

The rearrangement joins TRBV11-2 to TRBJ2-5, with 7 nucleotides matching TRBD1. The germline V gene encodes CDR1 SGHAT and CDR2 FQNNGV. V dropped 4 bases and J dropped 5; count of bases not matched to a gene: 4. The CDR3 spans 13 residues. This CDR3 is CASSYRGVETQYF. As DNA, the CDR3 is TGTGCCAGCAGCTACAGGGGAGTGGAGACCCAGTACTTC. Full variable domain (outside the CDR3, taken from reference TRBV11-2 and TRBJ2-5): EAGVAQSPRYKIIEKRQSVAFWCNPISGHATLYWYQQILGQGPKLLIQFQNNGVVDDSQLPKDRFSAERLKGVDSTLKIQPAKLEDSAVYLCASSYRGVETQYFGPGTRLLVL.

This clonotype has a count of ten or more. The chain joins TRBV12-3 or TRBV12-4 to TRBJ2-1, with D unclear. There are 16 residues in the CDR3. Trimming left V 3 bases short and J 4 bases short, with 16 bases between. The CDR3 reads CASSFEDPRRYNEQFF. CDR3 nucleotide sequence: TGTGCCAGCAGTTTCGAGGACCCTCGGCGGTACAATGAGCAGTTCTTC.